What follows are 18 T cell receptor beta chains derived from one specimen sequenced in a study of technical replicates of blood from a few donors. Generated by immunoSEQ multiplex PCR, the TCRdb table keeps only in-frame clones and is missing some. This sample has fewer than 85,000 clones, with roughly 94% found just once. Material for sequencing was T cells isolated from PBMCs. Receptors were obtained from a human donor in good health.

This chain uses TRBV11-3 with TRBJ2-5; TRBD2 matches 9 bases. Trimming at V came to 5 bases and at J to 0 bases, leaving 7 bases not matched to a gene. The V gene's germline CDR1 is SGHNT and CDR2 YENEEA. This CDR3 comprises 16 residues. The CDR3 sequence: CASSTRTSDYQETQYF. The DNA of the CDR3 is TGTGCCAGCAGCACTCGGACTAGCGACTACCAAGAGACCCAGTACTTC. Complete variable domain (other parts from reference TRBV11-3 and TRBJ2-5): EAGVVQSPRYKIIEKKQPVAFWCNPISGHNTLYWYLQNLGQGPELLIRYENEEAVDDSQLPKDRFSAERLKGVDSTLKIQPAELGDSAVYLCASSTRTSDYQETQYFGPGTRLLVL.

This rearrangement joins TRBV9 to TRBJ2-7; a weak D match, TRBD2 (6 bases). The CDR3 totals 16 residues. The germline V gene encodes CDR1 SGDLS and CDR2 YYNGEE. The V and J ends lost 0 bases and 0 bases respectively, with 13 bases between them. CDR3 sequence (DNA): TGTGCCAGCAGCGTAGGAGGAGGGGCCATCTCCTACGAGCAGTACTTC. The encoded protein is CASSVGGGAISYEQYF. Filled out from reference TRBV9 and TRBJ2-7, the complete variable domain reads DSGVTQTPKHLITATGQRVTLRCSPRSGDLSVYWYQQSLDQGLQFLIQYYNGEERAKGNILERFSAQQFPDLHSELNLSSLELGDSALYFCASSVGGGAISYEQYFGPGTRLTVT.

CDR3 sequence: CASSEAPGYNEQFF. The CDR3 DNA is TGTGCCAGCAGTGAAGCTCCCGGCTACAATGAGCAGTTCTTC. This rearrangement joins TRBV6-1 to TRBJ2-1, with unresolved D. Looked up from germline, CDR1 is MNHNS and CDR2 is SASEGT. Trimming removed 0 bases from V and 3 bases from J, with 6 bases in between. The CDR3 totals 14 residues.

The chain combines TRBV6-5 with TRBJ2-1; 7 nucleotides agree with TRBD2. The trim removed 0 bases at V and 9 bases at J, leaving 8 bases unmatched. The CDR3 loop spans 15 amino acids. Per the germline V gene, CDR1 is MNHEY and CDR2 is SVGAGI. CDR3 DNA: TGTGCCAGCAGTTACTCAGGACTAGAGTACGTTGAGCAGTTCTTC. It codes for CASSYSGLEYVEQFF.

The CDR3 DNA reads TGTGCCAGCAGCTTAGAGAGGGGGGGCCAAGAGACCCAGTACTTC. Translated: CASSLERGGQETQYF. The genes are TRBV11-1 and TRBJ2-5; tentatively, D is TRBD2 (7 bases). Germline V gives CDR1 SGHAT, CDR2 FQDESV (reference sequence). The CDR3 sequence is 15 residues long. Trimming removed 1 base from V and 1 base from J, with 10 bases in between.

This rearrangement joins TRBV5-1 to TRBJ2-3, with 7 nucleotides matching TRBD1. The trim removed 4 bases at V and 0 bases at J, leaving 11 bases unmatched. The germline CDR1 and CDR2 sequences are SGHRS and YFSETQ. The CDR3 extends over 17 amino acids. CDR3 protein: CASSEADRAASTDTQYF. In DNA form, the CDR3 reads TGCGCCAGCAGCGAAGCCGACAGGGCTGCTAGCACAGATACGCAGTATTTT.

The J gene is TRBJ2-7, the V gene TRBV15; the match to TRBD2 covers 10 bases. The CDR3 extends over 16 amino acids. Trimming removed 2 bases from V and 4 bases from J; junction bases left unmatched: 8. In germline, CDR1 is LNHNV, CDR2 YYDKDF (reference sequence). The CDR3 DNA reads TGTGCCACCAGCAGACGAAGCGGGAGGGGGGATTACGAGCAGTACTTC. Protein product: CATSRRSGRGDYEQYF.

This clone was detected once. The chain uses TRBV7-9 and TRBJ2-5, with TRBD1 identical over 11 bases. CDR3 length equals 15 residues. The ends lost 5 bases at V and 5 bases at J; junction bases unmatched: 7. The germline V gene has CDR1 SEHNR and CDR2 FQNEAQ (reference sequence). CDR3 sequence (DNA): TGTGCCAGCAGCACCGGACAGGGGGCGAGGGAGACCCAGTACTTC. Its protein is CASSTGQGARETQYF. The full variable domain, rest sourced from reference TRBV7-9 and TRBJ2-5, is DTGVSQNPRHKITKRGQNVTFRCDPISEHNRLYWYRQTLGQGPEFLTYFQNEAQLEKSRLLSDRFSAERPKGSFSTLEIQRTEQGDSAMYLCASSTGQGARETQYFGPGTRLLVL.

This chain links TRBV6-5 with TRBJ2-7; tentatively, D is TRBD2 (6 bases). Trimming stripped 2 bases from V and 5 bases from J, with 13 bases between. Germline CDR1 MNHEY, CDR2 SVGAGI. The CDR3 is made up of 14 amino acids. The CDR3 is CASSYRRGPNEQYF. The CDR3 region has the DNA TGTGCCAGCAGTTACAGGAGGGGCCCCAACGAGCAGTACTTC.

V is TRBV28 and J is TRBJ1-2; TRBD1 is a possible D gene (5 bases). CDR3 length: 12 amino acids. Trimming took 4 bases from V and 4 from J, leaving 7 bases between them. Germline V gene lookup returns CDR1 MDHEN and CDR2 SYDVKM. This chain's CDR3 is CASSSDSYGYTF. Written as DNA, the CDR3 is TGTGCCAGCAGTTCAGACAGCTATGGCTACACCTTC.

This clone was seen a single time. V gene TRBV12-5 combines with J gene TRBJ1-4; TRBD1 aligns across 11 bases. Per the germline V gene, CDR1 is LGHNT and CDR2 is FRNRAP. Losses at the gene ends were 6 bases for V and 8 bases for J; bases not matched to a gene: 8. The CDR3 length is 15 residues. CDR3 protein: CASGPGQGAREKLFF. CDR3 nucleotides: TGTGCTAGTGGCCCCGGACAGGGGGCGAGGGAAAAACTGTTTTTT. Full variable domain (outside the CDR3, taken from reference TRBV12-5 and TRBJ1-4): DARVTQTPRHKVTEMGQEVTMRCQPILGHNTVFWYRQTMMQGLELLAYFRNRAPLDDSGMPKDRFSAEMPDATLATLKIQPSEPRDSAVYFCASGPGQGAREKLFFGSGTQLSVL.

The rearrangement links TRBV7-8 to TRBJ2-3; D is unresolved. The ends were cut back, 1 base at V and 2 bases at J, with 10 bases in the middle. CDR1 and CDR2 from the germline V gene are SGHVS and FQNEAQ. CDR3 length: 15 amino acids. For the CDR3, the DNA is TGTGCCAGCAGCTTAGTTGCGAGAAACACAGATACGCAGTATTTT. It encodes CASSLVARNTDTQYF.

The genes are TRBV7-8 and TRBJ1-5; D is possibly TRBD1 (5 bases). The CDR3 contains 14 residues. Germline V CDR1 and CDR2: SGHVS, FQNEAQ. V lost 1 base and J lost 6, with 10 bases in between. The CDR3 region has the DNA TGTGCCAGCAGCTTAGTCCAGGGAATTCAGCCCCAGCATTTT. Translating it yields CASSLVQGIQPQHF.

This chain uses TRBV5-1 with TRBJ1-1; TRBD1 agrees at 7 bases. From germline, CDR1 is SGHRS and CDR2 YFSETQ. V lost 4 bases and J lost 3; bases outside the gene matches: 6. CDR3 length: 14 residues. The CDR3 protein is CASSRQGLDTEAFF. The CDR3 DNA reads as TGCGCCAGCAGCAGACAGGGTTTGGACACTGAAGCTTTCTTT.

The J gene is TRBJ2-3, the V gene TRBV7-2; 7 bases align to TRBD1. Germline V lookup: CDR1 SGHTA, CDR2 FQGNSA. The CDR3 contains 16 residues. V shed 6 bases, J shed 3 bases, and the junction held 12 bases outside the gene matches. CDR3 amino acids: CASSPTGRSRTDTQYF. The CDR3 coding sequence is TGTGCCAGCAGTCCGACAGGGAGAAGTAGGACAGATACGCAGTATTTT.

This chain uses TRBV18 with TRBJ2-7; 11 nucleotides agree with TRBD1. In germline, CDR1 is KGHSH, CDR2 LQKENI. The V and J ends lost 3 bases and 5 bases, in that order; junction bases with no gene match: 15. This CDR3 has 18 residues. In DNA form, the CDR3 reads TGTGCCAGCTCACCCTCCGGGACAGGGGGACCCTTTAAGGACGAGCAGTACTTC. Its protein is CASSPSGTGGPFKDEQYF.

The rearrangement joins TRBV5-1 to TRBJ1-1, with D possibly TRBD1 on 6 matching bases. Trimming removed 0 bases from V and 4 bases from J, with 13 bases in between. Germline V CDR1 and CDR2: SGHRS, YFSETQ. There are 15 residues in the CDR3. In nucleotides, the CDR3 is TGCGCCAGCAGCTTGGCCGGAGGGGGGGTCACTGAAGCTTTCTTT. Translating it yields CASSLAGGGVTEAFF.

The CDR3 loop reads CASSLVRQGSYEQYF. DNA for the CDR3: TGTGCCAGCAGTCTGGTCCGACAGGGTTCTTACGAGCAGTACTTC. The chain uses TRBV28 and TRBJ2-7; 7 nucleotides align to TRBD1. The CDR3 totals 15 residues. V gave up 5 bases and J gave up 4 bases; unmatched junction bases: 11. CDR1 and CDR2 (germline): MDHEN, SYDVKM.